A single sample is the source of the 4 T cell receptor beta chains below, sequenced in a study of cytomegalovirus exposure and HLA in healthy donors. Amplification used 60 Vbeta primers and 13 Jbeta primers. TCRdb's copy holds only in-frame clones and misses some; the assay was immunoSEQ multiplex PCR. The sample contains fewer than 45,000 clones, approximately 76% of which appear only once. Source material: PBMCs. These receptors were collected from a woman aged 25-40 years in good health and CMV-seropositive.

This chain joins TRBV4-1 and TRBJ2-7; possibly TRBD1 for D (5 bases). The germline CDR1 and CDR2 sequences are MGHRA and YSYEKL. V shed 0 bases and J shed 3 bases, with 6 bases lying between them. The CDR3 is 13 residues long. The CDR3 sequence: CASSQDQGYEQYF. The DNA of the CDR3 is TGCGCCAGCAGCCAAGACCAGGGCTACGAGCAGTACTTC.

The chain carries TRBV7-9 and TRBJ1-1; maybe TRBD1 (6 bases). The V gene lost 5 bases and the J gene lost 3 bases, with 22 bases spanning the gap. The CDR3 has 17 residues. Germline CDR1 is SEHNR and CDR2 is FQNEAQ (reference sequence). This CDR3 is CASSLPSGGAHDTEAFF. The DNA for the CDR3 is TGTGCCAGCAGCCTTCCCTCGGGGGGGGCACATGACACTGAAGCTTTCTTT.

This clone appeared once. This chain joins TRBV6-5 and TRBJ2-1; 9 bases agree with TRBD1. CDR1 and CDR2 (germline): MNHEY, SVGAGI. The CDR3 sequence is 15 residues long. Trimming removed 6 bases from V and 4 bases from J; junction bases left unmatched: 7. The CDR3 DNA reads TGTGCCAGCAGGCGAGGACAGGGGAATTACAATGAGCAGTTCTTC. Translated: CASRRGQGNYNEQFF.

The chain is built from TRBV2 and TRBJ2-1; unclear D gene. V was cut by 0 bases and J by 3 bases, with 12 bases left in between. The CDR3 is 16 residues long. Germline lookup yields CDR1 SNHLY and CDR2 FYNNEI. Here the CDR3 reads CASSEAPGPGYNEQFF. The CDR3 DNA reads TGTGCCAGCAGTGAAGCGCCCGGTCCAGGCTACAATGAGCAGTTCTTC.